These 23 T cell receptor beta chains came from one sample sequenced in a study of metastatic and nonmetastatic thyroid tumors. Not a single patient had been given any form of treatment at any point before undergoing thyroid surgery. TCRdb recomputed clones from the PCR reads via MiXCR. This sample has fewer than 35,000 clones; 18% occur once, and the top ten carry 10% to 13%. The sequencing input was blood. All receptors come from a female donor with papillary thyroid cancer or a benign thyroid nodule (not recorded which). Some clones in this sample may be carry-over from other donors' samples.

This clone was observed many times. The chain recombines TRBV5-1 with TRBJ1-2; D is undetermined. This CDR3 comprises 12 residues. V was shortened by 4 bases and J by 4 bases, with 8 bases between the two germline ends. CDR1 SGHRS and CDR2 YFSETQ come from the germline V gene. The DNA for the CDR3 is TGCGCCAGCAGCAGCGACGGCTATGGCTACACCTTC. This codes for CASSSDGYGYTF.

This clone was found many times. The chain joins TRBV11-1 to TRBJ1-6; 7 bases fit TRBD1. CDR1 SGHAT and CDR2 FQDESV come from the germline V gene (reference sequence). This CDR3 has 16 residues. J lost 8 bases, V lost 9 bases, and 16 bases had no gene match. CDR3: CASSDYLRDRYSPLHF. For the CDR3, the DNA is TGTGCCAGTTCCGACTATCTCCGGGACAGATATTCACCCCTCCACTTT. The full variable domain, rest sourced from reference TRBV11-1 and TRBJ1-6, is EAEVAQSPRYKITEKSQAVAFWCDPISGHATLYWYRQILGQGPELLVQFQDESVVDDSQLPKDRFSAERLKGVDSTLKIQPAELGDSAMYLCASSDYLRDRYSPLHFGNGTRLTVT.

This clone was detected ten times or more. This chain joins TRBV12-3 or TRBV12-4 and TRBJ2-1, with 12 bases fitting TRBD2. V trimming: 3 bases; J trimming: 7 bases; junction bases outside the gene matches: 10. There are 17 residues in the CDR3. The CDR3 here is CASSFGLAGGRGNEQFF. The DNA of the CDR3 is TGTGCCAGCAGTTTTGGGCTAGCGGGGGGGCGTGGGAATGAGCAGTTCTTC.

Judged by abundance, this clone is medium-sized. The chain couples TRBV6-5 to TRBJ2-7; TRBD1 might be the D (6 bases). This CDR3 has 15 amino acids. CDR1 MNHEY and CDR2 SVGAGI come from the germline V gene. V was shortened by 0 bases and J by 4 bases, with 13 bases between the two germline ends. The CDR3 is CASSYSRTEVYEQYF. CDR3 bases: TGTGCCAGCAGTTACTCTCGGACAGAAGTATACGAGCAGTACTTC.

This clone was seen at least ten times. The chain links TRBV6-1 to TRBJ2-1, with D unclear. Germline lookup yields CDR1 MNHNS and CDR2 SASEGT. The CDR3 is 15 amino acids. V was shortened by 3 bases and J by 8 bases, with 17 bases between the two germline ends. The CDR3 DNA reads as TGTGCCAGCAGTGAGAGACCTGACGAAACCGATGAGCAGTTCTTC. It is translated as CASSERPDETDEQFF.

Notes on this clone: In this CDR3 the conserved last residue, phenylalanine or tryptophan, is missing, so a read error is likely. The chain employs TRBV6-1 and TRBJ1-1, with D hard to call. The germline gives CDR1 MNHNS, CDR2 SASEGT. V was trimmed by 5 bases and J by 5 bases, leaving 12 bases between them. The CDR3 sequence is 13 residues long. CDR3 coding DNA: TGTGCCAGCAGTCGACCCGTGCGAACTGAAGCTTTCCTT. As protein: CASSRPVRTEAFL.

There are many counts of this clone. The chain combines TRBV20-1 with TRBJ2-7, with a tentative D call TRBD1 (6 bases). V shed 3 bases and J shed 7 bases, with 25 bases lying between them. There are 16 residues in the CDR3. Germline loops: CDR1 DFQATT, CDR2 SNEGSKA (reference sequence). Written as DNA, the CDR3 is TGCAGTGCTAGTTTTGCGGACAGCGAGGAGACGGGAGAGCAGTACTTC. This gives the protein CSASFADSEETGEQYF.

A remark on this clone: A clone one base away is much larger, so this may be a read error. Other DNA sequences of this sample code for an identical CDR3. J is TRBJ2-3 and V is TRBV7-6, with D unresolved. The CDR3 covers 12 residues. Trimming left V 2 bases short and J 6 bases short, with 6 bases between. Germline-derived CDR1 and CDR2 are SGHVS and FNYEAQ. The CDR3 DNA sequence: TGTGCCAGCAGCTTACTACGTGATACGCAGTATTTT. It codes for CASSLLRDTQYF.

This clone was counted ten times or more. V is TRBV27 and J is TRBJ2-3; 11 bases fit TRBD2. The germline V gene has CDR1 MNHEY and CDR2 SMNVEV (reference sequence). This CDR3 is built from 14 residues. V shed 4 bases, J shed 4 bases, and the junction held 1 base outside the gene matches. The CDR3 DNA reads TGTGCCAGCAGTTCACTAGCGGGAGCAGATACGCAGTATTTT. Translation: CASSSLAGADTQYF.

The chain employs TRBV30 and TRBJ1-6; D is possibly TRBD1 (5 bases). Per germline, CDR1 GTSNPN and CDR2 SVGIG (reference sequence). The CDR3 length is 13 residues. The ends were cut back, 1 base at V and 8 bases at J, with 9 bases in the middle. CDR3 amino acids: CAWSASGDSPLHF. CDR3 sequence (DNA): TGTGCCTGGAGTGCCTCGGGGGATTCACCCCTCCACTTT.

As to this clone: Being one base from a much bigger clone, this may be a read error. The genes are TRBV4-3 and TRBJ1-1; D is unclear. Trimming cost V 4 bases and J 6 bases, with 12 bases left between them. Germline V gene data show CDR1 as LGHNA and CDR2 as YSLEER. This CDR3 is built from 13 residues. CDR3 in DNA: TGCGCCAGCAGCCTGCCCGATGGCGCTGAAGCTTTCTTT. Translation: CASSLPDGAEAFF.

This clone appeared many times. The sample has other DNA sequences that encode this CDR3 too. CDR3 sequence reads: CSDGGTANTEAFF. CDR3 nucleotide sequence: TGCAGTGATGGAGGGACGGCGAACACTGAAGCTTTCTTT. This sequence joins TRBV20-1 and TRBJ1-1, with D perhaps matching TRBD1 (5 bases). The CDR3 consists of 13 residues. Germline loops: CDR1 DFQATT, CDR2 SNEGSKA (reference sequence). Trimming removed 7 bases from V and 1 base from J, with 13 bases in between.

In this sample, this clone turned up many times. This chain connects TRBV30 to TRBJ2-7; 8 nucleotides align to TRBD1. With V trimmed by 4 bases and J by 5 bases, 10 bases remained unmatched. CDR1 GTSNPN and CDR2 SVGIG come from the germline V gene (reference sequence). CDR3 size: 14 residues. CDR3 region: CAWKRQGIGHEQYF. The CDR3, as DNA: TGTGCCTGGAAAAGACAGGGGATCGGCCACGAGCAGTACTTC.

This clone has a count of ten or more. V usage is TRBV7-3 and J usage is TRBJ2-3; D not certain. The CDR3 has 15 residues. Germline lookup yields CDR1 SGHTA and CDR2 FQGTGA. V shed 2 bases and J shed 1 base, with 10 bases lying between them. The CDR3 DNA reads TGTGCCAGCAGCTTACGTCGTGGGGGCACAGATACGCAGTATTTT. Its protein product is CASSLRRGGTDTQYF.

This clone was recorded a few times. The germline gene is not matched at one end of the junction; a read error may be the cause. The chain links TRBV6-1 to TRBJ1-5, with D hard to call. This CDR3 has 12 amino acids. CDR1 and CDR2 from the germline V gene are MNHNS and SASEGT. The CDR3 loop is CASRGIHQSQHF. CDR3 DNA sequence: TGTGCCAGCAGGGGGATCCATCAGTCCCAGCATTTT.

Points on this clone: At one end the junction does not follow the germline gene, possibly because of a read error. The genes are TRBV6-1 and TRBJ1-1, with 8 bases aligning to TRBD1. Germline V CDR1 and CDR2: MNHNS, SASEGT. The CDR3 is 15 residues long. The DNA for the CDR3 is TGTGCCAGCAGCCGCTTCGTACAGGGGGACACCGAAGCTTTCTTT. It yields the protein CASSRFVQGDTEAFF.

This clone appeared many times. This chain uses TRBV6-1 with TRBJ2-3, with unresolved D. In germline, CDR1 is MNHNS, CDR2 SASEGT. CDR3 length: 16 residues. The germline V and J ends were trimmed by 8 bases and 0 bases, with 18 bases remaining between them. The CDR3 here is CASFPSSPLSTDTQYF. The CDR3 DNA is TGTGCCAGCTTCCCGAGCAGCCCCCTTAGCACAGATACGCAGTATTTT.

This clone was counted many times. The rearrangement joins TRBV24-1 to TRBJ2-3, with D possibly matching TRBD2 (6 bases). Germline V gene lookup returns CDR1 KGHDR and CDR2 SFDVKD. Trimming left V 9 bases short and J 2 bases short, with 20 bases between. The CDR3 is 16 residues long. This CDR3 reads CATGQGGKGNTDTQYF. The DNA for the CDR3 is TGTGCCACCGGTCAAGGCGGGAAGGGGAACACAGATACGCAGTATTTT.

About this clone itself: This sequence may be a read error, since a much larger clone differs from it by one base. CDR3 DNA: TGTGCCAGCTTAGTGGGGGGAAGCTATGGCTACACCTTC. Translation gives CASLVGGSYGYTF. This chain uses TRBV28 with TRBJ1-2, with TRBD1 as a possible D gene (5 bases). CDR1 MDHEN and CDR2 SYDVKM come from the germline V gene. This CDR3 is 13 amino acids long. V lost 8 bases, J lost 4 bases, and 14 bases lay in between.

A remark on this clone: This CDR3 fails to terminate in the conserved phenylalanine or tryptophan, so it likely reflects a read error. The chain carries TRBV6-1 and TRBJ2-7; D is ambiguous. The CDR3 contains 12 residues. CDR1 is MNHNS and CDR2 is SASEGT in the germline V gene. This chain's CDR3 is CAAQRSTYEQYL. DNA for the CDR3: TGTGCTGCCCAGAGGAGCACCTACGAGCAGTACTTG.

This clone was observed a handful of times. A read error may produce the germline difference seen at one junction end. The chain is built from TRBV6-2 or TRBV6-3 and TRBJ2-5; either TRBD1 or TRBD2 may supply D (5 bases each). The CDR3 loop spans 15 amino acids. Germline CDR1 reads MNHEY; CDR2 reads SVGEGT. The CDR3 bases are TGTGCCAGCAGTTACCCGAGGGGACCCCAAGAGGCCCAGTACTTC. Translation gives CASSYPRGPQEAQYF.

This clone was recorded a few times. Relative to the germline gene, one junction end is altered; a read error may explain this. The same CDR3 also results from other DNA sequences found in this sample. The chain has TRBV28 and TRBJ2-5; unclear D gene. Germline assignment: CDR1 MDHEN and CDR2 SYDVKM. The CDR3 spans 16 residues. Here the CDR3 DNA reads TGTGCCAGCAGTCCACTGGGCCCCGCTTCATTAGAGACTCAGTACTTC. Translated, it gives CASSPLGPASLETQYF.

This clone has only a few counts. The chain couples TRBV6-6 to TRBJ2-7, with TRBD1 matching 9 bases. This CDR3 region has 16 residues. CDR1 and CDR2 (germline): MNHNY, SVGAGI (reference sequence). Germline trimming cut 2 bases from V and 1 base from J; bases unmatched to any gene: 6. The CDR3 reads CASSYPTTGGSYEQYF. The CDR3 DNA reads TGTGCCAGCAGTTACCCGACGACAGGGGGGTCCTACGAGCAGTACTTC.